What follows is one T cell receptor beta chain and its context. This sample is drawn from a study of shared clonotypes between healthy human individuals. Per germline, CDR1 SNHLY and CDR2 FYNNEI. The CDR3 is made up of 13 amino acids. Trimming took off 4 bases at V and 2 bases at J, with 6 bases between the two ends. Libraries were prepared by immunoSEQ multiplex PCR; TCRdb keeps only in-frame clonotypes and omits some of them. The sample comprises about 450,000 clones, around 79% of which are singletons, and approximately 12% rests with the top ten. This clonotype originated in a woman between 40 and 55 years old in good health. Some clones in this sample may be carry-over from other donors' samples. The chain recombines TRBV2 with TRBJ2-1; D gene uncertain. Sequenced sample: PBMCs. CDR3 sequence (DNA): TGTGCCAGCAGTGCTGGTCCCTACAATGAGCAGTTCTTC. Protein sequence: CASSAGPYNEQFF.